This T cell receptor (beta chain) was documented in a study of shared T cell receptors in the human thymus. TCRdb's table, derived via immunoSEQ multiplex PCR, lists solely in-frame clones and lacks some. The sample consists of some 400,000 clones, around 95% of them appearing once. V was trimmed by 4 bases and J by 5 bases, leaving 15 bases between them. This CDR3 is built from 15 residues. Germline V gives CDR1 MNHNS, CDR2 SASEGT. The sequence was collected from a human donor. The chain has TRBV6-1 and TRBJ2-1; D might be TRBD2 (6 bases). Material for sequencing was thymocytes. The CDR3 DNA sequence: TGTGCCAGCAGTGCTTCGGACCGGAGGGACAATGAGCAGTTCTTC. Encoded protein: CASSASDRRDNEQFF.